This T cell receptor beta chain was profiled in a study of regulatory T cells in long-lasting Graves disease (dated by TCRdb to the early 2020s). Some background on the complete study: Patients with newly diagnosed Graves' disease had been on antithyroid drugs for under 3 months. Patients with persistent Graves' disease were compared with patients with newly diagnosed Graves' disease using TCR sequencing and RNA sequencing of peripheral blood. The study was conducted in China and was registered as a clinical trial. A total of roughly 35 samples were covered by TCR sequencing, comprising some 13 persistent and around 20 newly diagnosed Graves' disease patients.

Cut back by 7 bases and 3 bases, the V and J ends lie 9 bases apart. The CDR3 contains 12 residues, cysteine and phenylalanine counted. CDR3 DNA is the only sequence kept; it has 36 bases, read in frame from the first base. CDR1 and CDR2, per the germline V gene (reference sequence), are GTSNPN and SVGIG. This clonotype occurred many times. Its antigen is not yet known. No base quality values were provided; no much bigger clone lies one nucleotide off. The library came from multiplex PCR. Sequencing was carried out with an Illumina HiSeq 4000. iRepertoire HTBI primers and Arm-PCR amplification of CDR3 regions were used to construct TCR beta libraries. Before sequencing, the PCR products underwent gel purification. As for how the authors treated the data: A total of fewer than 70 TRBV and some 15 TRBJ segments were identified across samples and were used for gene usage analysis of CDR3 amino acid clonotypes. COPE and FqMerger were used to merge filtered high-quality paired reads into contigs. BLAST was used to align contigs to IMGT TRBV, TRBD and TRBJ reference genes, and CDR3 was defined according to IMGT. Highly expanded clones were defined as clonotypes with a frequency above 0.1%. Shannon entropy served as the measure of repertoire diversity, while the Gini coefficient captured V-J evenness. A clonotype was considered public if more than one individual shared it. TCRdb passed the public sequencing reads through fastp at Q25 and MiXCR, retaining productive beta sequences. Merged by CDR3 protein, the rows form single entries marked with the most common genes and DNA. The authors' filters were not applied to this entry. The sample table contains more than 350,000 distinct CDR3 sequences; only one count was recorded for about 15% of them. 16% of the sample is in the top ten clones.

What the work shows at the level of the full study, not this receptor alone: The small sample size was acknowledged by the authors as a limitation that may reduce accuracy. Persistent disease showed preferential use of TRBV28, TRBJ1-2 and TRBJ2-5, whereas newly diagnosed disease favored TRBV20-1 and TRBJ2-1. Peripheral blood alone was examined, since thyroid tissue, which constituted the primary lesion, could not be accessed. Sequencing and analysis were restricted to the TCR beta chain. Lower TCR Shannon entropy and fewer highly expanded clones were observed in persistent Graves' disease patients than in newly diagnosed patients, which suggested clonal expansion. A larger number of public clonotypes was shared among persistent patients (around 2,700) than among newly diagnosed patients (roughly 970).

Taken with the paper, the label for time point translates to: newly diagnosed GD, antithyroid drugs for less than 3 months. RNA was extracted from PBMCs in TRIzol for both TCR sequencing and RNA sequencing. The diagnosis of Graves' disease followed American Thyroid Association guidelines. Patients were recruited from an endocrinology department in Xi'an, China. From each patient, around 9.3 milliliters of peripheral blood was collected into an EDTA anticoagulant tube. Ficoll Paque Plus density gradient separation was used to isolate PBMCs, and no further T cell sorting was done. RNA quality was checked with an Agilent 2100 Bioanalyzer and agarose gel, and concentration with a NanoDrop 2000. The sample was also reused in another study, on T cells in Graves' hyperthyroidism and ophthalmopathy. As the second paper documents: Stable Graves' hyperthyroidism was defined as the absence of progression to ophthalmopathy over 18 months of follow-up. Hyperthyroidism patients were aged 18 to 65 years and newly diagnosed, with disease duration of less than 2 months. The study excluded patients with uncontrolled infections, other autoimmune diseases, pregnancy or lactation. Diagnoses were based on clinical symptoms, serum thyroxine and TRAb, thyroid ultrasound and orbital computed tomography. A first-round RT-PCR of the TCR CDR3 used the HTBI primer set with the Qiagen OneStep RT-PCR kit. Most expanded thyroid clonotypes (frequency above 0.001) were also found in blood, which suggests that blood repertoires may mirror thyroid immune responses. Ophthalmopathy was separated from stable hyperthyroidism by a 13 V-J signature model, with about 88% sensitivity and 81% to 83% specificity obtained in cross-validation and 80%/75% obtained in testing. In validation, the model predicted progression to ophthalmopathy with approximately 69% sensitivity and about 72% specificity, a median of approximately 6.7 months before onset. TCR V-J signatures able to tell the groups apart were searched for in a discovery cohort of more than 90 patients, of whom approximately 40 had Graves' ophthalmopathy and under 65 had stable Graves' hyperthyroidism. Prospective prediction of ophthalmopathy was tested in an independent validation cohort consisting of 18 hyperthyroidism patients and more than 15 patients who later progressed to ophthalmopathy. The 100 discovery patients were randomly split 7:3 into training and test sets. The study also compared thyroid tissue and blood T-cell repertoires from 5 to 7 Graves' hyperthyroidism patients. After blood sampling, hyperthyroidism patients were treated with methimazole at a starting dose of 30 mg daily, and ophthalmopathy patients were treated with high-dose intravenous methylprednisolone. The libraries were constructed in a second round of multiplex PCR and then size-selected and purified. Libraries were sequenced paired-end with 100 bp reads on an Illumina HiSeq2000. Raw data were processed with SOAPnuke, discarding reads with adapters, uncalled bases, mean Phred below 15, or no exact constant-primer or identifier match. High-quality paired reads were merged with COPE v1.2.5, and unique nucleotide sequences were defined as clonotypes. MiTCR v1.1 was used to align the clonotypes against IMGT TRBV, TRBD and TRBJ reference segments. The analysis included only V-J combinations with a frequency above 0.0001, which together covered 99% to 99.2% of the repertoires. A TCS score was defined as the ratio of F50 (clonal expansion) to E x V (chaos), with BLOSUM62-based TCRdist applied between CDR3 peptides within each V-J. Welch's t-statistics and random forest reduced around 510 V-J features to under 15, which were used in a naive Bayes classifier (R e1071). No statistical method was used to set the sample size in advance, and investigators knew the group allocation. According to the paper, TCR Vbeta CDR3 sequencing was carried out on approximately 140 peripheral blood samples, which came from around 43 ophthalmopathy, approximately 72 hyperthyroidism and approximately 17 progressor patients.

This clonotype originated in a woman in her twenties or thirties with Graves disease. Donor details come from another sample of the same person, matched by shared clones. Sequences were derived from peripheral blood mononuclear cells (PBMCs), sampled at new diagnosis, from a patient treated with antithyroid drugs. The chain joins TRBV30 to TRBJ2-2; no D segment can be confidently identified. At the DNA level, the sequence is TGTGCCTTAACGATCGACACCGGGGAGCTGTTTTTT. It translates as CALTIDTGELFF.